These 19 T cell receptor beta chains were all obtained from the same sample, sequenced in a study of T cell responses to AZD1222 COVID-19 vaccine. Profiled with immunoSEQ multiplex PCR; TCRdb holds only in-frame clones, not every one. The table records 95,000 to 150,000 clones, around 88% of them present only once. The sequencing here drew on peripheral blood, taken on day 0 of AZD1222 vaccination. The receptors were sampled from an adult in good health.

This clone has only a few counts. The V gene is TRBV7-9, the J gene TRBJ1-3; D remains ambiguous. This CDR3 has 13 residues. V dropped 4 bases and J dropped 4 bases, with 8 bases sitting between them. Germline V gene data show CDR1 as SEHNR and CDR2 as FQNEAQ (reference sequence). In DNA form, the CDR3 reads TGTGCCAGCAGCTACGACCAGGGAAACACCATATATTTT. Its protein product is CASSYDQGNTIYF.

The CDR3 region is CSATGVETQYF. In DNA, the CDR3 is TGCAGTGCTACAGGGGTGGAGACCCAGTACTTC. The V call is TRBV20-1, the J call TRBJ2-5, with a possible D match to TRBD1 (6 bases). Germline lookup yields CDR1 DFQATT and CDR2 SNEGSKA (reference sequence). This CDR3 is 11 amino acids long. V dropped 4 bases and J dropped 5 bases, with 8 bases sitting between them.

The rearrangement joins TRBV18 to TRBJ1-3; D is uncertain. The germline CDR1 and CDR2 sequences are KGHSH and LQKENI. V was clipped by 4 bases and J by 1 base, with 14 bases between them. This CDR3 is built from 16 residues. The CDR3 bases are TGTGCCAGCTCACAGACTACAGCCCTTTCTGGAAACACCATATATTTT. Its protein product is CASSQTTALSGNTIYF.

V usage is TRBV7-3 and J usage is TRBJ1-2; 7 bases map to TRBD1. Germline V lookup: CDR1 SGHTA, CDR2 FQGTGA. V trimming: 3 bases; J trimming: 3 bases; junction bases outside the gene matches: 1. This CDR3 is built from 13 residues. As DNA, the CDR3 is TGTGCCAGCAGCTTGGGGACAGACTATGGCTACACCTTC. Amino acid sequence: CASSLGTDYGYTF.

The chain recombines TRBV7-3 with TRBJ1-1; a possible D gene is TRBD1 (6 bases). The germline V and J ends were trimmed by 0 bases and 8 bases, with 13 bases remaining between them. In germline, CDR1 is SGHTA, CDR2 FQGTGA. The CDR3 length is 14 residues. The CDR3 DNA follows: TGTGCCAGCAGCTTAACGCCGGACGGGACAGAAGCTTTCTTT. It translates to CASSLTPDGTEAFF. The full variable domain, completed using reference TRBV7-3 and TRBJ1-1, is GAGVSQTPSNKVTEKGKYVELRCDPISGHTALYWYRQSLGQGPEFLIYFQGTGAADDSGLPNDRFFAVRPEGSVSTLKIQRTERGDSAVYLCASSLTPDGTEAFFGQGTRLTVV.

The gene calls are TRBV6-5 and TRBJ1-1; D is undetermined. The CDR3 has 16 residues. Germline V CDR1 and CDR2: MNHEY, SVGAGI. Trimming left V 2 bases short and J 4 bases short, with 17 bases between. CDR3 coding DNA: TGTGCCAGCAGTTACGTGGCCCCGGGCATCTCCACTGAAGCTTTCTTT. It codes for CASSYVAPGISTEAFF.

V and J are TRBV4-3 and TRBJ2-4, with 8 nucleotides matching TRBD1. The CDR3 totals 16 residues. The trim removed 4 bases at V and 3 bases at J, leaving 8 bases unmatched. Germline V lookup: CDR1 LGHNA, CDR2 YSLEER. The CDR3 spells CASSPSTGAGKNIQYF. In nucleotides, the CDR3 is TGCGCCAGCAGCCCCTCGACAGGGGCAGGCAAAAACATTCAGTACTTC.

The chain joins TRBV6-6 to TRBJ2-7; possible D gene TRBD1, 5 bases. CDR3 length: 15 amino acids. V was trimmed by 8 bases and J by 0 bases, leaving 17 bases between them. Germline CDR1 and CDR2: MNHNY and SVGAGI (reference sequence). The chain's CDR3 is CASAGAATNSYEQYF. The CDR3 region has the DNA TGTGCCAGCGCTGGGGCGGCCACTAACTCCTACGAGCAGTACTTC.

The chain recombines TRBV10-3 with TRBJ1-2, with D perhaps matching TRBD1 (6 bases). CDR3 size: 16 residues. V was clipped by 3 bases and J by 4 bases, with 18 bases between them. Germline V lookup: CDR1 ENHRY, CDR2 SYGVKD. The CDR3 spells CAISDAGQTLSYGYTF. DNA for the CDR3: TGTGCCATCAGTGACGCTGGACAGACTCTTAGCTATGGCTACACCTTC.

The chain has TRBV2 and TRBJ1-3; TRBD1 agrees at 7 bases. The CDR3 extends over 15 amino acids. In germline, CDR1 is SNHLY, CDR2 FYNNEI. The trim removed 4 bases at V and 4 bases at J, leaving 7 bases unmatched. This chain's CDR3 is CASSASQTGGNTIYF. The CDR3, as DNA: TGTGCCAGCAGTGCCTCCCAGACAGGGGGAAACACCATATATTTT. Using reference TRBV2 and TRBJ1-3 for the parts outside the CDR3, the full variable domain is EPEVTQTPSHQVTQMGQEVILRCVPISNHLYFYWYRQILGQKVEFLVSFYNNEISEKSEIFDDQFSVERPDGSNFTLKIRSTKLEDSAMYFCASSASQTGGNTIYFGEGSWLTVV.

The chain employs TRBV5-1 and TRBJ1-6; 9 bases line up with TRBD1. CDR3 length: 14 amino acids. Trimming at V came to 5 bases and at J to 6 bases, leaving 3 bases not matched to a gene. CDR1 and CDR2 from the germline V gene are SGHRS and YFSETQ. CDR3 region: CASRGQGSNSPLHF. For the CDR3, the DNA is TGCGCCAGCAGGGGACAGGGTAGTAATTCACCCCTCCACTTT.

CDR3 sequence reads: CASSSSPRGSLHF. CDR3 coding DNA: TGTGCCAGCAGTTCTTCCCCACGGGGTTCCCTCCACTTT. V usage is TRBV6-5 and J usage is TRBJ1-6; D is uncertain. Germline V lookup: CDR1 MNHEY, CDR2 SVGAGI. V was shortened by 4 bases and J by 14 bases, with 15 bases between the two germline ends. The CDR3 sequence is 13 residues long.

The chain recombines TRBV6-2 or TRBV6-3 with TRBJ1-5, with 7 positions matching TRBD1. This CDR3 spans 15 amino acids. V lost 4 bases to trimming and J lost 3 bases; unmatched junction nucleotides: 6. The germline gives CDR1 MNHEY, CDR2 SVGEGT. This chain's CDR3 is CASSSKTGYNQPQHF. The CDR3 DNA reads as TGTGCCAGCAGTTCCAAGACAGGGTACAATCAGCCCCAGCATTTT.

The CDR3 sequence is CASSQDATGRGTEAFF. The DNA for the CDR3 is TGCGCCAGCAGCCAAGATGCAACAGGAAGGGGCACTGAAGCTTTCTTT. This chain uses TRBV4-3 with TRBJ1-1; D possibly corresponds to TRBD1 (5 bases). This CDR3 comprises 16 residues. CDR1 is LGHNA, CDR2 YSLEER, per germline. The V gene lost 0 bases and the J gene lost 4 bases, with 15 bases spanning the gap.

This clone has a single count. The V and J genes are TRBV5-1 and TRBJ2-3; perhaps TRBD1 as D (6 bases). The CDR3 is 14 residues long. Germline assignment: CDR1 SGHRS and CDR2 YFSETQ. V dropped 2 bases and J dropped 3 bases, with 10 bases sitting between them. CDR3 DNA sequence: TGCGCCAGCAGCTTTGGACAGTCGACAGATACGCAGTATTTT. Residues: CASSFGQSTDTQYF.

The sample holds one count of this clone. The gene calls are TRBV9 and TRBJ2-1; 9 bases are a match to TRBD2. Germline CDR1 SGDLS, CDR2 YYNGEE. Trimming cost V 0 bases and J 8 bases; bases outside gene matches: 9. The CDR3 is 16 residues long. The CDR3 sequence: CASSVEGGGANYEQFF. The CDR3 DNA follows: TGTGCCAGCAGCGTAGAAGGCGGGGGGGCGAACTATGAGCAGTTCTTC.

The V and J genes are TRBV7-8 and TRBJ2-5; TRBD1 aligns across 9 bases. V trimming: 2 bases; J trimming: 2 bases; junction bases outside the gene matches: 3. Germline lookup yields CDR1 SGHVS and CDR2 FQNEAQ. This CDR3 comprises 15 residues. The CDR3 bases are TGTGCCAGCAGCTTACGGGACAGGGCGCAAGAGACCCAGTACTTC. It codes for CASSLRDRAQETQYF.

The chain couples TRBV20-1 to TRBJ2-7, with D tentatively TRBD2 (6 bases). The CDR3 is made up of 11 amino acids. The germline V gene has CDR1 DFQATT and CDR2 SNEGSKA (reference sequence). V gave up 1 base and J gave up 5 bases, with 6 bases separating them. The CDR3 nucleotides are TGCAGTGCTAGAGGCGGGGACGAGCAGTACTTC. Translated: CSARGGDEQYF.

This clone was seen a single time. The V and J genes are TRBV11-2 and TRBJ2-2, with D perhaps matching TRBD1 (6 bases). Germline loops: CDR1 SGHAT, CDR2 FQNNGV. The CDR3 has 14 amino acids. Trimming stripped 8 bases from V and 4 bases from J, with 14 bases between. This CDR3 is CASGAGVLTGELFF. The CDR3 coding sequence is TGTGCCAGCGGTGCAGGGGTACTCACCGGGGAGCTGTTTTTT. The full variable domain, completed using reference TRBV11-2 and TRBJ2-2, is EAGVAQSPRYKIIEKRQSVAFWCNPISGHATLYWYQQILGQGPKLLIQFQNNGVVDDSQLPKDRFSAERLKGVDSTLKIQPAKLEDSAVYLCASGAGVLTGELFFGEGSRLTVL.